One and the same sample provided the 18 T cell receptor beta chains below, sequenced in a study of blood T cell repertoires in COVID-19. Libraries were prepared by immunoSEQ multiplex PCR; TCRdb keeps only in-frame clonotypes and omits some of them. In the table there are approximately 53,000 clones, 90% to 95% of which are singletons. The sample comprised peripheral blood. The receptor source for this set is a woman of 80 years or more with acute or convalescent COVID-19.

V and J are TRBV6-2 or TRBV6-3 and TRBJ1-5; D may be TRBD1 (6 bases). V was shortened by 2 bases and J by 9 bases, with 17 bases between the two germline ends. CDR1 MNHEY and CDR2 SVGEGT come from the germline V gene. The CDR3 runs to 15 residues. CDR3 sequence (DNA): TGTGCCAGCAGTTACGGGGGGGGACGGGGGCGGCCCCAGCATTTT. Translating it yields CASSYGGGRGRPQHF.

The chain carries TRBV5-1 and TRBJ2-3, with D possibly being TRBD1 (5 bases). This CDR3 region has 17 residues. V lost 1 base, J lost 2 bases, and 17 bases lay in between. CDR1 SGHRS and CDR2 YFSETQ come from the germline V gene. The CDR3 DNA reads as TGCGCCAGCAGCTTGTACAAGGGGTTAATGATCACAGATACGCAGTATTTT. Its translation is CASSLYKGLMITDTQYF.

The CDR3 sequence: CASSARGRYSNQPQHF. CDR3 nucleotide sequence: TGTGCCAGTAGTGCCCGGGGTCGGTATAGCAATCAGCCCCAGCATTTT. V and J are TRBV19 and TRBJ1-5; D gene unclear. CDR1 and CDR2 (germline): LNHDA, SQIVND (reference sequence). Trimming removed 5 bases at V and 0 bases at J, with 14 bases between. The CDR3 length is 16 residues.

This clone has more than one count but fewer than ten. The V call is TRBV5-1, the J call TRBJ1-1, with D possibly being TRBD1 (5 bases). The CDR3 has 16 amino acids. The V end lost 1 base, the J end lost 2 bases, and 15 bases lay between the germline ends. Germline V CDR1 and CDR2: SGHRS, YFSETQ. The CDR3, as DNA: TGCGCCAGCAGCTTGTTTCAGGGAAGCCCAAACACTGAAGCTTTCTTT. It specifies CASSLFQGSPNTEAFF. Full variable domain (outside the CDR3, taken from reference TRBV5-1 and TRBJ1-1): KAGVTQTPRYLIKTRGQQVTLSCSPISGHRSVSWYQQTPGQGLQFLFEYFSETQRNKGNFPGRFSGRQFSNSRSEMNVSTLELGDSALYLCASSLFQGSPNTEAFFGQGTRLTVV.

V gene TRBV7-2 combines with J gene TRBJ1-1; D call uncertain. The CDR3 has 15 amino acids. From germline, CDR1 is SGHTA and CDR2 FQGNSA. V was shortened by 2 bases and J by 1 base, with 11 bases between the two germline ends. The CDR3 bases are TGTGCCAGCAGCTTATCGGGAAACTCGAACACTGAAGCTTTCTTT. Amino acids: CASSLSGNSNTEAFF.

The V and J genes are TRBV12-5 and TRBJ1-1; no reliable D call. The CDR3 is made up of 14 amino acids. Germline V lookup: CDR1 LGHNT, CDR2 FRNRAP. V gave up 1 base and J gave up 1 base, with 7 bases separating them. CDR3: CASGLEPGNTEAFF. The CDR3 DNA sequence: TGTGCTAGTGGTTTGGAGCCAGGGAACACTGAAGCTTTCTTT.

J is TRBJ2-2 and V is TRBV24-1, with 7 bases matching TRBD2. Unmatched junction bases numbered 8, after V lost 5 bases and J lost 0 bases. The V gene's germline CDR1 is KGHDR and CDR2 SFDVKD. CDR3 length: 17 residues. The CDR3 DNA reads TGTGCCACCAGTGCCCAGACGGGGGGATCGAACACCGGGGAGCTGTTTTTT. Protein product: CATSAQTGGSNTGELFF.

The chain has TRBV4-1 and TRBJ1-6, with 7 positions matching TRBD1. V shed 1 base, J shed 6 bases, and the junction held 12 bases outside the gene matches. The CDR3 extends over 18 amino acids. Germline assignment: CDR1 MGHRA and CDR2 YSYEKL. CDR3 nucleotides: TGCGCCAGCAGCCAAGCTAGTAATAACAGGGGCGGTAATTCACCCCTCCACTTT. Its translation: CASSQASNNRGGNSPLHF.

The chain is built from TRBV19 and TRBJ2-2, with no clear D. V was trimmed by 7 bases and J by 8 bases, leaving 8 bases between them. This CDR3 is built from 11 residues. Germline CDR1 LNHDA, CDR2 SQIVND (reference sequence). CDR3 protein: CASTSGGELFF. For the CDR3, the DNA is TGTGCCAGTACCTCCGGTGGGGAGCTGTTTTTT.

The chain carries TRBV29-1 and TRBJ2-1; D perhaps matches TRBD1 (6 bases). Germline-derived CDR1 and CDR2 are SQVTM and ANQGSEA. The V end lost 5 bases, the J end lost 3 bases, and 8 bases lay between the germline ends. The CDR3 has 12 residues. In DNA, the CDR3 is TGCAGCGTTCTCAGGGGCTACAATGAGCAGTTCTTC. This encodes CSVLRGYNEQFF.

This sequence joins TRBV5-5 and TRBJ2-7, with a possible D match to TRBD1 (7 bases). Germline V gives CDR1 SGHKS, CDR2 YYEKEE (reference sequence). The CDR3 extends over 14 amino acids. V was shortened by 4 bases and J by 7 bases, with 18 bases between the two germline ends. The CDR3 loop is CASSVDRVREEQYF. The CDR3, as DNA: TGTGCCAGCAGCGTAGACAGGGTTCGGGAGGAGCAGTACTTC.

Worth noting for this clone: This CDR3 is also generated by other DNA sequences in the sample. CDR3 DNA: TGTGCCAGCAGCCAAGACAGGGACACTGAAGCTTTCTTT. Encoded protein: CASSQDRDTEAFF. The chain uses TRBV4-2 and TRBJ1-1; TRBD1 might be the D (5 bases). V gave up 0 bases and J gave up 3 bases, with 5 bases separating them. The CDR3 loop spans 13 amino acids. Germline CDR1 is LGHNA and CDR2 is YNFKEQ.

The chain couples TRBV30 to TRBJ1-2; TRBD1 matches at 7 bases. The V gene's germline CDR1 is GTSNPN and CDR2 SVGIG (reference sequence). There are 14 residues in the CDR3. J was trimmed by 4 bases and V by 6 bases; bases with no gene match: 11. The CDR3 loop reads CACLGRRDSYGYTF. In DNA form, the CDR3 reads TGTGCCTGCCTTGGCCGCCGGGACAGCTATGGCTACACCTTC.

V and J are TRBV9 and TRBJ2-7; tentatively, D is TRBD2 (6 bases). V was clipped by 3 bases and J by 2 bases, with 12 bases between them. Germline V gene lookup returns CDR1 SGDLS and CDR2 YYNGEE. The CDR3 is 14 residues long. Here the CDR3 DNA reads TGTGCCAGCAGCGGGGGGGAGAGTACCTACGAGCAGTACTTC. Translated: CASSGGESTYEQYF.

V is TRBV19 and J is TRBJ2-2; D may be TRBD2 (6 bases). V lost 5 bases, J lost 2 bases, and 9 bases lay in between. The CDR3 is 14 amino acids. CDR1 and CDR2 from the germline V gene are LNHDA and SQIVND (reference sequence). CDR3 DNA: TGTGCCAGTAGTTTAGCGGTTAACACCGGGGAGCTGTTTTTT. Translated, it gives CASSLAVNTGELFF.

The chain joins TRBV14 to TRBJ1-2; 7 nucleotides line up with TRBD1. CDR3 length: 14 amino acids. The V segment lost 0 bases and the J segment 4 bases; nucleotides outside the gene matches: 2. Per germline, CDR1 SGHDN and CDR2 FVKESK. The CDR3 coding sequence is TGTGCCAGCAGCCAAGATAACAGGGGCTATGGCTACACCTTC. Residues: CASSQDNRGYGYTF.

V and J are TRBV11-3 and TRBJ1-5; no definite D call. V was pared by 2 bases and J by 6 bases, with 11 bases between. The CDR3 consists of 14 residues. Germline values: CDR1 SGHNT, CDR2 YENEEA. This CDR3 is CASSLSGDGQPQHF. For the CDR3, the DNA is TGTGCCAGCAGCTTATCGGGTGATGGTCAGCCCCAGCATTTT.

The J gene is TRBJ1-1, the V gene TRBV7-9, with D hard to call. Germline CDR1 SEHNR, CDR2 FQNEAQ (reference sequence). V shed 5 bases and J shed 1 base, with 11 bases lying between them. This CDR3 has 14 amino acids. The CDR3 loop is CASSPSPGNTEAFF. In DNA, the CDR3 is TGTGCCAGCAGCCCATCGCCCGGGAACACTGAAGCTTTCTTT.